This T cell receptor (beta chain) emerged from a study of blood T cell repertoires in COVID-19. Turning to the study itself: Some COVID-19 samples were acute and others convalescent; all came from the United States, Italy and Spain.

Methods used by the authors: Amplifying reference gene primers gave estimates of nucleated cell counts. The method was immunoSEQ multiplex PCR; TCRdb's version includes in-frame clones alone and lacks a portion of them. The V and J calls and clone size come from that table; D and trimming were worked out from the DNA. The table has some 450,000 clones, 80% to 90% seen once; the top ten hold roughly 0.78%. Deletions cut 3 bases from V and 3 bases from J, with 15 bases between. The CDR3 is 15 amino acids. CDR1 is SGHTS and CDR2 is YDEGEE in the germline V gene. The table lists this clone with a count of one. Enrollment of patients from Seattle took place during active infection, with longitudinal follow-up.

The J gene is TRBJ1-1, the V gene TRBV5-8; D unresolved. The sequencing sample was made of peripheral blood. This clonotype was sampled from a man aged 18 to 29 with COVID-19, enrolled during active disease. CDR3 protein: CASSSARRPDTEAFF. Written as DNA, the CDR3 is TGTGCCAGCAGCTCTGCCAGGCGCCCGGACACTGAAGCTTTCTTT.